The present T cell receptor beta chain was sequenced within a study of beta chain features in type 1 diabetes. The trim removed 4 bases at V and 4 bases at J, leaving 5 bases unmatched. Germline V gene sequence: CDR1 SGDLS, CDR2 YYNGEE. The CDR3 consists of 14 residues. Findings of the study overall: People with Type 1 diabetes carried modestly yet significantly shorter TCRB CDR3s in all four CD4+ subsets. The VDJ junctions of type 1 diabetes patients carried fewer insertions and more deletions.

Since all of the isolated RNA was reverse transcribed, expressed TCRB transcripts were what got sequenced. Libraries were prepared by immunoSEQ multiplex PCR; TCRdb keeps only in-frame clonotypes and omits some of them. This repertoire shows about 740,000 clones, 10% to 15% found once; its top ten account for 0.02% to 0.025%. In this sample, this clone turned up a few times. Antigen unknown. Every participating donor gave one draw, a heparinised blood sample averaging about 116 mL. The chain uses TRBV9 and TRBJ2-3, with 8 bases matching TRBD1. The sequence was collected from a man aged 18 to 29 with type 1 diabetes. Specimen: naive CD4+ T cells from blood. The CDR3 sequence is CASSIGQGADTQYF. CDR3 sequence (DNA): TGTGCCAGCAGCATCGGACAGGGTGCAGATACGCAGTATTTT.